A single sample gave rise to the 25 T cell receptor beta chains below, sequenced in a study of tissue T cells after allogeneic stem cell transplantation. Sample time point: mouse harvest day 7 after allogeneic transplant. Mouse grafts combined 10^7 T-cell-depleted bone marrow cells with 10^6 splenic CD5+ T cells. Repertoires were generated with immunoSEQ multiplex PCR, while TCRdb's copy carries only in-frame clones and drops some. Found here are roughly 9,500 clones, approximately 47% of them singletons; the top ten hold 6.5% to 8.5%. Material for sequencing was gut tissue. All receptors derive from a female BALB/c mouse given C57BL/6 T cells with graft-versus-host disease after an allogeneic hematopoietic cell transplant.

In its sample, this clone ranks as medium-sized. Mouse gene names and germline throughout. The read falls 1 residue short of the CDR3 end, and the missing part is taken from the germline J gene. The chain carries TRBV19 and TRBJ2-1, with TRBD2 matching 11 bases. CDR1 FNHDT and CDR2 SITEND come from the germline V gene (reference sequence). The V gene end was trimmed by 3 bases and the J gene end by 1 base; junction bases not matched to a gene: 3. The CDR3 has 16 residues. CDR3 in amino acids: CASSTRTGGNYAEQFF. The CDR3 bases that were read are TGTGCCAGCAGTACCAGGACTGGGGGGAACTATGCTGAGCAGTTC.

This clone occurred a few times. Gene names are mouse gene names. The sequence runs out 1 residue before the end of the CDR3; the remainder is reconstructed from the germline J gene. The chain has TRBV26 and TRBJ2-3, with D maybe TRBD1 (6 bases). CDR3 size: 13 residues. V was trimmed by 2 bases and J by 4 bases, leaving 7 bases between them. Germline V gene data show CDR1 as KGHPV and CDR2 as FQNQEV (reference sequence). CDR3 DNA, as far as it was read: TGTGCCAGCAGTCTGACAGGGACAGAAACGCTGTAT. Protein: CASSLTGTETLY. In full, the CDR3 is CASSLTGTETLYF.

Details on this clone: Germline and genes here are mouse. The read terminates 1 residue before the CDR3 end, so the remaining end is supplied by the germline J gene. The chain joins TRBV26 to TRBJ2-2, with D unresolved. The CDR3 length is 15 residues. Germline-derived CDR1 and CDR2 are KGHPV and FQNQEV (reference sequence). The ends were cut back, 0 bases at V and 1 base at J, with 6 bases in the middle. The CDR3 loop reads CASSLSNINTGQLYF. The covered CDR3 bases are TGTGCCAGCAGTCTGTCGAACATAAACACCGGGCAGCTCTAC.

This clone was observed a few times. The gene names here belong to mouse. The read terminates 1 residue ahead of where the CDR3 ends, so the germline J gene completes it. The chain is built from TRBV13-3 and TRBJ2-1, with D possibly TRBD2 on 5 matching bases. CDR3 length equals 13 residues. CDR1 and CDR2 (germline): NNHDY, SYVADS. V was cut by 4 bases and J by 2 bases, with 7 bases left in between. Here the CDR3 reads CASSPGYYAEQFF. Incomplete CDR3 DNA: TGTGCCAGCAGTCCTGGGTACTATGCTGAGCAGTTC.

Turning to this clone: The gene names here belong to mouse. The read terminates 1 residue before the CDR3 end, so the remaining end is supplied by the germline J gene. The rearrangement uses TRBV26 and TRBJ1-6, with D perhaps TRBD1 (5 bases). TRBJ1-6 counts as an open reading frame of uncertain function. This CDR3 region has 15 residues. In germline, CDR1 is KGHPV, CDR2 FQNQEV (reference sequence). Trimming removed 2 bases at V and 6 bases at J, with 11 bases between. The CDR3 sequence is CASSLGHGGNSPLYF. The part of the CDR3 DNA that was read is TGTGCCAGCAGTCTGGGACATGGGGGTAATTCGCCCCTCTAC.

In this sample, this clone turned up once. The gene names here belong to mouse. The read stops 1 residue short of the end of the CDR3; the missing end is completed from the germline J gene. The chain joins TRBV12-2 to TRBJ2-7; no clear D. The CDR3 length is 12 residues. Germline CDR1 reads SGHLS; CDR2 reads HYDKME. Trimming removed 0 bases from V and 6 bases from J, with 8 bases in between. The CDR3 is CASSLREVEQYF. The part of the CDR3 DNA that was read is TGTGCCAGCTCTCTCAGAGAGGTTGAACAGTAC.

Remarks on this clone: Each gene name is a mouse one. The read is 1 residue too short to cover the CDR3 end, so that end is filled in from the germline J gene. V is TRBV26 and J is TRBJ1-1; D is uncertain. Trimming stripped 0 bases from V and 0 bases from J, with 5 bases between. The CDR3 extends over 14 amino acids. The germline CDR1 and CDR2 sequences are KGHPV and FQNQEV (reference sequence). The CDR3 bases that were read are TGTGCCAGCAGTCTGTCAGGGTCAAACACAGAAGTCTTC. It translates to CASSLSGSNTEVF. The whole CDR3 sequence reads CASSLSGSNTEVFF.

This clone was seen a few times. Gene names follow the mouse nomenclature. The read falls 1 residue short of the CDR3 end, and the missing part is taken from the germline J gene. The chain is built from TRBV31 and TRBJ1-4, with D possibly TRBD1 on 5 matching bases. The length of the CDR3 is 14 residues. The germline V gene encodes CDR1 GKSSPN and CDR2 SITVG. Trimming shortened V by 0 bases and J by 1 base, and 6 bases separated the two germline ends. The sequenced CDR3 bases are TGTGCCTGGAGTCTAGACAGTTCCAACGAAAGATTATTT. This codes for CAWSLDSSNERLF. The whole CDR3 sequence reads CAWSLDSSNERLFF.

Worth noting for this clone: Gene labels here are mouse ones. The part of the CDR3 DNA that was read is TGTGCCAGCAGCCAAGGAGGGGGAAGGCGTGCAGAAACGCTGTAT. It translates to CASSQGGGRRAETLY. The whole CDR3 protein is CASSQGGGRRAETLYF. This chain links TRBV5 with TRBJ2-3, with D perhaps TRBD1 (6 bases). The read finishes 1 residue shy of the CDR3 end, and the germline J gene is used to complete it. The CDR3 covers 16 residues. Germline V gene sequence: CDR1 LGHNA, CDR2 YNLKQL (reference sequence). V shed 1 base and J shed 1 base, with 12 bases lying between them.

This clone has a handful of counts. Gene labels here are mouse ones. CDR3 in amino acids: CASSLGQAYEQYF. The CDR3 bases that were read are TGTGCAAGCAGCCTCGGACAGGCCTATGAACAGTAC. The rearrangement uses TRBV16 and TRBJ2-7; 7 positions match TRBD1. The read halts 1 residue ahead of the CDR3 end, with the missing end drawn from the germline J gene. Germline loops: CDR1 SGHSA, CDR2 FRNQAP. The junction had 3 bases not matched to a gene; V was cut back by 5 bases and J by 2 bases. The CDR3 loop spans 13 amino acids. The full variable domain, in which reference TRBV16 and TRBJ2-7 provide the parts outside the CDR3, is NAGVIQTPRHKVTGKGQEATLWCEPISGHSAVFWYRQTIVQGLEFLTYFRNQAPIDDSGMPKERFSAQMPNQSHSTLKIQSTQPQDSAVYLCASSLGQAYEQYFGPGTRLTVL.

In its sample, this clone ranks as medium-sized. Gene names refer to mouse genes. CDR3 in amino acids: CASSLGVGGGTGQLYF. The part of the CDR3 DNA that was read is TGTGCAAGCAGCTTAGGGGTGGGGGGAGGCACCGGGCAGCTCTAC. The gene calls are TRBV16 and TRBJ2-2; 7 bases map to TRBD2. The CDR3 end is not reached by the read, which stops 1 residue before it; the germline J gene fills it in. Germline trimming cut 1 base from V and 4 bases from J; bases unmatched to any gene: 6. This CDR3 contains 16 residues. Per the germline V gene, CDR1 is SGHSA and CDR2 is FRNQAP.

This clone was detected only once. Gene names are the mouse ones. The DNA ends 1 residue before the CDR3 does, and the rest of the CDR3 is filled in from the germline J gene. This chain joins TRBV17 and TRBJ2-5; no reliable D call. The germline V gene encodes CDR1 MNHDT and CDR2 YYDKIL. The CDR3 is made up of 12 amino acids. Trimming cost V 3 bases and J 4 bases, with 5 bases left between them. The sequenced part of the CDR3 DNA is TGTGCTAGCAGTAGCGAGAAAGACACCCAGTAC. Encoded protein: CASSSEKDTQY. The entire CDR3 protein is CASSSEKDTQYF.

On this clone: Any gene name here is a mouse gene name. Read sequence stops 1 residue before the CDR3 end, and the germline J gene provides the missing end. The chain couples TRBV1 to TRBJ1-6, with 8 bases lining up with TRBD1. TRBJ1-6 is identified as an open reading frame with a role that is uncertain. The J segment lost 7 bases and the V segment lost 1 base, leaving 3 bases of the junction unmatched. The CDR3 is 15 residues long. In germline, CDR1 is NSQYPW, CDR2 LRSPGD (reference sequence). CDR3 loop: CTCSAGTGRNSPLYF. The DNA read from the CDR3 is TGCACCTGCAGTGCAGGGACAGGGAGGAATTCGCCCCTCTAC.

Details on this clone: Here the gene names and germline are mouse. With the read ending 1 residue before the CDR3 end, the germline J gene is used to fill in that end. The V call is TRBV26, the J call TRBJ2-3; 7 positions match TRBD1. CDR1 KGHPV and CDR2 FQNQEV come from the germline V gene (reference sequence). Trimming cost V 6 bases and J 0 bases; bases outside gene matches: 3. The CDR3 length is 14 residues. The part of the CDR3 DNA that was read is TGTGCCAGCAGCCGGGACAGAAGTGCAGAAACGCTGTAT. Translation gives CASSRDRSAETLY. The CDR3, in full, reads CASSRDRSAETLYF.

A remark on this clone: Genes here carry mouse names. Coverage ceases 1 residue before the CDR3 finishes, and the germline J gene fills in the end. The genes are TRBV31 and TRBJ2-7, with TRBD1 matching 10 bases. The ends lost 0 bases at V and 4 bases at J; junction bases unmatched: 3. CDR3 length: 14 amino acids. CDR1 is GKSSPN and CDR2 is SITVG in the germline V gene. The covered CDR3 bases are TGTGCCTGGAGTCTTGGGACAGGGGTTTATGAACAGTAC. This codes for CAWSLGTGVYEQY. In full, the CDR3 reads CAWSLGTGVYEQYF.

To note about this clone: The gene symbols are mouse symbols. The read terminates 1 residue before the CDR3 end, so the remaining end is supplied by the germline J gene. The rearrangement joins TRBV26 to TRBJ1-2, with a tentative D call TRBD1 (6 bases). Germline V gene sequence: CDR1 KGHPV, CDR2 FQNQEV (reference sequence). V was cut by 2 bases and J by 0 bases, with 7 bases left in between. The CDR3 spans 14 residues. The CDR3 sequence is CASSLPGANSDYTF. The covered CDR3 bases are TGTGCCAGCAGTCTGCCAGGGGCAAACTCCGACTACACC.

As to this clone: The junction and the germline gene differ at one end; a read error may be behind it. Germline and genes: mouse. The read stops 1 residue short of the end of the CDR3; the missing end is completed from the germline J gene. J is TRBJ2-7 and V is TRBV13-2, with D tentatively TRBD1 (6 bases). The CDR3 has 13 amino acids. Germline CDR1 reads NNHNN; CDR2 reads SYGAGS (reference sequence). CDR3 protein: CASSDGDTYEQYF. The covered CDR3 bases are TGTGCCAGCAGTGATGGGGACACATATGAACAGTAC.

This clone was recorded a few times. Gene names and germline match the mouse. With the read ending 1 residue before the CDR3 end, the germline J gene is used to fill in that end. The rearrangement links TRBV16 to TRBJ2-3, with D perhaps TRBD1 (5 bases). Germline V gives CDR1 SGHSA, CDR2 FRNQAP. Trimming stripped 2 bases from V and 0 bases from J, with 6 bases between. CDR3 length: 14 amino acids. The CDR3: CASSLQGSAETLYF. The DNA read from the CDR3 is TGTGCAAGCAGCTTACAGGGTAGTGCAGAAACGCTGTAT.

A few counts support this clone. Genes and germline come from the mouse. The read terminates 1 residue before the CDR3 end, so the remaining end is supplied by the germline J gene. The chain has TRBV26 and TRBJ1-3, with 11 bases lining up with TRBD1. V was pared by 6 bases and J by 2 bases, with 3 bases of the junction left unmatched. This CDR3 spans 15 amino acids. Germline-derived CDR1 and CDR2 are KGHPV and FQNQEV (reference sequence). The part of the CDR3 DNA that was read is TGTGCCAGCAGCCGGGGACAGGGGGCTGGAAATACGCTCTAT. Translation: CASSRGQGAGNTLY. The whole CDR3 sequence is CASSRGQGAGNTLYF.

By proportion, this clone is medium-sized. Gene names and germline match the mouse. The read gets to within 1 residue of the CDR3 end, and the germline J gene fills in the rest. J is TRBJ2-7 and V is TRBV29; TRBD1 matches 12 bases. The CDR3 runs 13 residues. V gave up 6 bases and J gave up 5 bases; unmatched junction bases: 2. The V gene's germline CDR1 is MSHET and CDR2 SYDVDS. CDR3 DNA, as far as it was read: TGTGCTAGCAGGGGGACAGGGGGCGATGAACAGTAC. Its translation: CASRGTGGDEQY. The CDR3 in full is CASRGTGGDEQYF.

Points on this clone: The gene symbols are mouse symbols. This CDR3 is CSSSRDRGDTQYF. The DNA read from the CDR3 is TGCTCCAGCAGCCGGGACAGGGGAGACACCCAGTAC. The V call is TRBV23, the J call TRBJ2-5; TRBD1 is the table's D call and was not checked against the DNA. The read ends 1 residue shy of where the CDR3 ends; the end is completed using the germline J gene. This CDR3 region has 13 residues. The germline gives CDR1 KGHTA, CDR2 FQNQQP.

In this sample, this clone is medium-sized (0.01 to 0.1%). Gene and germline names: mouse. The sequence runs out 1 residue before the end of the CDR3; the remainder is reconstructed from the germline J gene. J is TRBJ2-2 and V is TRBV13-2, with D tentatively TRBD2 (5 bases). Looked up from germline, CDR1 is NNHNN and CDR2 is SYGAGS (reference sequence). The length of the CDR3 is 13 residues. The V and J ends lost 5 bases and 6 bases respectively, with 11 bases between them. The CDR3 loop reads CASGDSRPGQLYF. The sequenced part of the CDR3 DNA is TGTGCCAGCGGGGACTCACGTCCCGGGCAGCTCTAC.

On this clone itself: Gene labels here are mouse ones. The read falls 1 residue short of the CDR3 end, and the missing part is taken from the germline J gene. Other DNA sequences in this sample translate to the same CDR3. This chain links TRBV3 with TRBJ2-4; 11 bases line up with TRBD2. V dropped 1 base and J dropped 3; count of bases not matched to a gene: 6. This CDR3 region has 17 residues. CDR1 is SNHLY, CDR2 FYNGKV, per germline (reference sequence). The part of the CDR3 DNA that was read is TGTGCCAGCAGCTTAGACTGGGGGGGCGGGGGGCAAAACACCTTGTAC. It yields the protein CASSLDWGGGGQNTLY. In full, the CDR3 reads CASSLDWGGGGQNTLYF.

By share, this clone counts as medium-sized. Mouse germline and gene names are used. Read data end 1 residue before the CDR3 end; the end is taken from the germline J gene. The J gene is TRBJ2-7, the V gene TRBV15; TRBD2 aligns across 7 bases. The trim removed 4 bases at V and 4 bases at J, leaving 7 bases unmatched. CDR1 is SGHND, CDR2 FRSKSL, per germline. CDR3 length equals 14 residues. CDR3 in amino acids: CASSSQGGGYEQYF. CDR3 DNA (partial): TGTGCCAGCAGTTCCCAGGGTGGGGGGTATGAACAGTAC.

About this clone: The genes are named according to mouse. Incomplete CDR3 DNA: TGTGCCAGCTCCCCGGACAGAGAGATTTCCAACGAAAGATTATTT. As protein: CASSPDREISNERLF. The whole CDR3 is CASSPDREISNERLFF. The chain links TRBV12-2 to TRBJ1-4, with TRBD1 as a possible D gene (6 bases). The read ends 1 residue shy of where the CDR3 ends; the end is completed using the germline J gene. This CDR3 region has 16 residues. Germline lookup yields CDR1 SGHLS and CDR2 HYDKME. V gave up 4 bases and J gave up 0 bases, with 14 bases separating them.